The present T cell receptor beta chain was sequenced within a study of cytomegalovirus exposure and HLA in healthy donors (dated by TCRdb to the late 2010s). Background for the entire study: According to an earlier analysis of 587 of the donors, roughly 180 million T cells yielded 117 million unique TCR beta sequences and more than 250 Gb of sequence data. To decide whether each TCR beta V gene segment behaved as functional or pseudogenic, an earlier analysis of 587 of the donors relied on high-throughput TCR beta sequencing. The study profiled the T cell repertoires of hundreds of subjects by immunosequencing and related them to cytomegalovirus serostatus. Class I and class II HLA loci were covered by the typing at four-digit resolution. Along with the roughly 710-subject first cohort, a separate validation cohort of over 90 different subjects was used. Roughly 5 DR-DQ haplotypes were treated as single units for association and clustering because of strong linkage in the cohort. Donor age, sex, ethnicity and CMV serostatus were collected together with the repertoire data. The study aimed to test whether signatures of past pathogen exposure could be identified by cataloging public T cell receptors. A later genetic analysis used genome-wide SNP genotypes for about 65% of the roughly 670 donors, treating that subset as a discovery cohort. All discovery cohort repertoires had been generated using a single sequencing platform. In a later analysis, previously published TCR beta repertoires from 600 to 850 donors were re-analyzed and high-resolution HLA genotyping was added so that TCR occurrence patterns could be studied. Among the roughly 390 genotyped donors, under 90% belonged to the genetic ancestry cluster associated with self-reported Caucasian donors. Among some 400 genotyped donors of the cohort, an average of around 240,000 unique TCR beta nucleotide sequences was sequenced per donor, of which about 19% were non-productive. The later analysis used no new phenotypic data to find candidate immune exposures, relying instead on TCR beta sequences and their occurrence across donors. The study combined high-throughput TCR immunosequencing, statistical association of individual TCRs with disease status, and machine learning to predict cytomegalovirus infection status. Typing coverage differed by locus: A, B, C, DRB1 and DQB1 were typed in about 629-630 donors, DQA1 in about 560, DPA1 in some 570, and DPB1 in 472. An early release covering more than 500 HLA-typed donors comprised approximately 290 gigabases of sequencing data and tens of millions of unique TCR sequences.

The cohort consisted of more than 650 healthy bone marrow donors. At the time of sampling, every cohort member was nominally healthy, though immune exposures that went unrecorded were likely present. The donor tested CMV seropositive and was one of the 289 seropositive cohort members. Every donor gave a peripheral blood sample, and the peripheral blood mononuclear cells from that sample were used for TCR beta sequencing. The Qiagen DNeasy Blood Extraction Kit was used to extract genomic DNA from the blood cell samples. About this clone: The antigen it binds to is not known. Base quality data are lacking; no much larger clone is found one base away.

Libraries were prepared through the immunoSEQ multiplex PCR assay. A mixture of 60 forward primers for TCR Vbeta segments and 13 reverse primers for TCR Jbeta segments was used in the multiplex PCR. The CDR3 region of rearranged TCR beta genes was amplified from genomic DNA with a multiplex PCR assay. The Illumina HiSeq System was used to sequence the amplified TCR beta libraries as 87-base-pair reads. In the source study's methods: In a later analysis, roughly 80 million unique TCR beta chains were counted across the roughly 670 repertoires, and around 11 million of these chains were shared by at least two donors. Raw reads were error-corrected and collapsed into unique sequences with a nearest-neighbor algorithm that merged closely related sequences to remove PCR and sequencing errors. CDR3 sequences were aligned to IMGT reference sequences to assign V, D and J gene segments. For a sequence to be retained, a match of at least six nucleotides to both a V gene segment and a J gene segment was required. A rearrangement was called productive if the CDR3 had no stop codons and remained in frame with V and J, and every other rearrangement was called non-productive. CDR3 was defined according to IMGT convention as the region running from the second conserved V-encoded cysteine to the conserved J-encoded phenylalanine. Sequences without an unambiguous match to a single V gene segment were excluded from the earlier analysis of a few hundred of the donors. In an earlier analysis of several hundred of the donors, a V segment was called functional when productive rearrangements were above 56.7%, and segregating when the standard deviation between donors exceeded 5%. A statistical classification framework was developed to diagnose cytomegalovirus status using the catalog of TCR beta chain sequences. In a later analysis, V and J genes were assigned by comparing TCR nucleotide sequences against IMGT/GENE-DB human TR gene sequences. A later analysis assigned CDR3 sequences and most-parsimonious VDJ recombination scenarios with the TCRdist pipeline. In a later analysis, every TCR beta chain was defined by the combination of its CDR3 amino acid sequence and its V-gene family, and reads without a unique V-gene family were dropped. A later analysis removed 592 highly shared, low-generation-probability nucleotide sequences to deal with suspected cross-contamination and a sequencing artifact. In a later analysis, a clonal expansion index for each public chain was calculated from normalized within-repertoire ranks of inferred template counts. In a later analysis, generation probabilities were computed with a VDJ recombination model fitted to out-of-frame rearrangements, and the resulting probabilities were checked against IGoR. Hypergeometric tests were used in a later analysis to score TCR-TCR, TCR-HLA and TCR-CMV co-occurrence, with a repertoire-size bias correction applied to the TCR pairs. False discovery rates were estimated in a later analysis by permuting HLA or CMV assignments 20 times. In a later analysis, co-occurring TCRs were grouped with DBSCAN, and TCRdist sequence similarity was added when clustering was performed within HLA-allele-positive subsets. For co-occurrence clustering, repertoires with fewer than 30,000 or more than 120,000 public chains were excluded, along with 4 to 6 repertoires with anomalous nucleotide sharing. TCRdb limited this immuneACCESS table to in-frame rearrangements with V and J called. A share of clones is missing; checked studies link under half to unresolved V genes, and the rest is unexplained. V and J calls and clone size are copied from that table; D and trimming were computed from the DNA. Within this sample are 150,000 to 200,000 clones, with approximately 79% of them counted one time only. The ten top clones hold 7.1% of the sample.

Overall study outcomes, separate from this receptor: Compared with the roughly 700-donor mean, donors in an Asian-associated ancestry cluster had fewer N-insertions in productive TCRs, according to a later genetic analysis. A later analysis found that most CMV-associated TCR beta chains appeared HLA-restricted, with HLA associations seemingly driven largely by CMV exposure. A later analysis reported that several top co-occurrence clusters appeared linked to parvovirus B19, influenza, CMV and Epstein-Barr virus. Broadly in line with IMGT annotations, most TCR beta V segments showed up in productive rearrangements about 87% or about 30% of the time in an earlier analysis of about 500 of the donors. Specific HLA alleles were associated with 16,951 TCR beta sequences at a false discovery rate of 0.05 in a later analysis. According to the authors, the approach could potentially be generalized to other disease states and immunological phenotypes. Only TCR beta chains were sequenced in this cohort, and the absence of alpha or paired-chain data limited detectable features. In a later analysis, the rate of TCR association differed among HLA loci, with DRB1 alleles having the most associated TCRs and HLA-C alleles having the fewest. A further reported finding was that TCR beta sequences accurately predicted the HLA-A and HLA-B alleles for most subjects in the first cohort. Because HLA typing was unavailable for some donors at each locus, only the typed subset was used in association tests. Linkage disequilibrium might explain the correlated functional status among segregating V segments, but an unknown experimental factor could not be excluded. A few of the identified cytomegalovirus-associated TCR beta chains were confirmed in vitro to be specific for cytomegalovirus antigens. The classifier was reported to diagnose cytomegalovirus status with high specificity and sensitivity in both the original cohort and the validation cohort. Sequencing depth was assumed to be roughly uniform across donors in the presence/absence analyses, though that assumption may not hold. A group of highly shared sequence variants was considered likely to be a technical artifact of the sequencing pipeline. In a later analysis, HLA-associated TCR beta chains were found to be more clonally expanded and to have lower generation probabilities than equally common non-associated chains. The study listed 164 TCR beta chains as associated with cytomegalovirus. An association between a missense DCLRE1C variant and V-gene and J-gene trimming of TCR beta chains was found in a later genetic analysis and replicated in an independent cohort. Immune exposure information for the cohort was limited to CMV serostatus. Because counts were too low, approximately 15 rarely observed V segments, including chromosome 9 orphons, were excluded from the earlier analysis of about 500 of the donors. While some public TCRs were present in many individuals, most TCR sequences turned up only very rarely across donors. When HLA alleles, especially DR and DQ, strongly co-occurred, TCR associations were difficult to assign to individual alleles.

The sequence was obtained from a man between 40 and 49 years old in good health and CMV-seropositive. The material sequenced was PBMCs.

The encoded CDR3 is CASSPSEADTGELFF. DNA sequence: TGTGCCAGCTCACCATCGGAGGCGGACACCGGGGAGCTGTTTTTT. In this chain, TRBV18 is recombined with TRBJ2-2, with a tentative D gene TRBD2 over 5 matching bases. The CDR3 runs 15 residues from the cysteine to the phenylalanine. Only the CDR3 region is kept as DNA, spanning 45 bases read in frame from base 1. According to the germline V gene, CDR1 reads KGHSH and CDR2 reads LQKENI. V sheds 2 bases and J sheds 3 bases, leaving 10 bases between their ends.